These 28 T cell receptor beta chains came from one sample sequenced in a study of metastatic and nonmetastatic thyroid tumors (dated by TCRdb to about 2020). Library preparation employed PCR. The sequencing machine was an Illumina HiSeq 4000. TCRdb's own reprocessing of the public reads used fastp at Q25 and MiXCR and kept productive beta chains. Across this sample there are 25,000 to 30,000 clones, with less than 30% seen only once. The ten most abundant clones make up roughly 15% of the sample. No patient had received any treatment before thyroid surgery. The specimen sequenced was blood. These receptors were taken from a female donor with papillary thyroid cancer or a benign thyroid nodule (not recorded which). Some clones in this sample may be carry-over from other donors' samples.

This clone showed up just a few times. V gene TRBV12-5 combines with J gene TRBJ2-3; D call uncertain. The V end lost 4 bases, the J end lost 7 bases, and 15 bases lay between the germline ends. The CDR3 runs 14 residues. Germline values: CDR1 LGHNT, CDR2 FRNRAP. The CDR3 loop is CASGWGGPTYTQYF. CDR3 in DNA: TGTGCTAGTGGTTGGGGTGGCCCAACATATACGCAGTATTTT.

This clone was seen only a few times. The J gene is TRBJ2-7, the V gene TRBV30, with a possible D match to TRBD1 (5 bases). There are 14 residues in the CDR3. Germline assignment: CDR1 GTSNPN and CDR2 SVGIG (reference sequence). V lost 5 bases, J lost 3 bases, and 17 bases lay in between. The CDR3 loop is CAWGARTLRYEQYF. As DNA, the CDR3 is TGTGCCTGGGGGGCTCGGACACTGCGCTACGAGCAGTACTTC.

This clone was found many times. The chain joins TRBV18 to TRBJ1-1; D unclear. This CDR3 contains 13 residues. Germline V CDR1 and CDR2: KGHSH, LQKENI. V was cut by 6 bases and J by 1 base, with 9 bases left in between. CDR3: CASSRLGNTEAFF. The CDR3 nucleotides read TGTGCCAGCTCCCGCTTGGGGAACACTGAAGCTTTCTTT.

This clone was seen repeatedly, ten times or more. CDR3 sequence reads: CASSSKAGAFSYEQYF. CDR3 DNA sequence: TGCGCCAGCAGCTCGAAAGCGGGGGCCTTCTCCTACGAGCAGTACTTC. The V call is TRBV5-1, the J call TRBJ2-7; 8 bases fit TRBD2. The CDR3 consists of 16 residues. The V segment lost 3 bases and the J segment 0 bases; nucleotides outside the gene matches: 8. The germline V gene encodes CDR1 SGHRS and CDR2 YFSETQ.

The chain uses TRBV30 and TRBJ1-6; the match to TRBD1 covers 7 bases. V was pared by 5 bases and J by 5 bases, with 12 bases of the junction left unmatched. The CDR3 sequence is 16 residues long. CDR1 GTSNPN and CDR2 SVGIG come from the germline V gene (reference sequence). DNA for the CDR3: TGTGCCTGGGGCCTTAGGACAGGCTATGATAATTCACCCCTCCACTTT. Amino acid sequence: CAWGLRTGYDNSPLHF.

Here the CDR3 reads CASIYRGGYTF. The CDR3 DNA follows: TGTGCCAGCATTTACAGGGGTGGCTACACCTTC. The chain employs TRBV28 and TRBJ1-2; 7 nucleotides match TRBD1. Germline values: CDR1 MDHEN, CDR2 SYDVKM. J was trimmed by 7 bases and V by 7 bases; bases with no gene match: 3. CDR3 length equals 11 residues.

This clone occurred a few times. The CDR3 here is CASSLGDRGYNEQFF. CDR3 DNA: TGTGCCAGCAGTTTAGGAGACAGGGGGTACAATGAGCAGTTCTTC. The genes are TRBV28 and TRBJ2-1; 9 bases map to TRBD1. V gave up 2 bases and J gave up 4 bases; unmatched junction bases: 3. Germline V CDR1 and CDR2: MDHEN, SYDVKM. The CDR3 covers 15 residues.

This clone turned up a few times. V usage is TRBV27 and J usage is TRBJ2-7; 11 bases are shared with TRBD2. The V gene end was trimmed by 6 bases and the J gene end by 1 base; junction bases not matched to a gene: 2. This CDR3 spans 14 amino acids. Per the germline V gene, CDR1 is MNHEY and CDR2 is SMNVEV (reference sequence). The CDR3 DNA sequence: TGTGCCAGCAGAAGACTAGCGGGATCCTACGAGCAGTACTTC. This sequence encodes CASRRLAGSYEQYF.

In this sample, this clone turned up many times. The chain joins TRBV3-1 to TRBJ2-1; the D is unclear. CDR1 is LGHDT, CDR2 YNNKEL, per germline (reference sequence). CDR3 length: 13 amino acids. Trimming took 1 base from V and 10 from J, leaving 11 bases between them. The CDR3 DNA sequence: TGTGCCAGCAGCCAAGTTCCTTCGAGGGAGCAGTTCTTC. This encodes CASSQVPSREQFF.

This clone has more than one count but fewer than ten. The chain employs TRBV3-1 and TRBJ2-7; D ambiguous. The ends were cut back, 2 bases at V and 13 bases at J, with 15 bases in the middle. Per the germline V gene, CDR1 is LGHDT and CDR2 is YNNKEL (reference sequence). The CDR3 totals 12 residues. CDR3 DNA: TGTGCCAGCAGCCAACTAGATGGGTATAGATACTTC. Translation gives CASSQLDGYRYF.

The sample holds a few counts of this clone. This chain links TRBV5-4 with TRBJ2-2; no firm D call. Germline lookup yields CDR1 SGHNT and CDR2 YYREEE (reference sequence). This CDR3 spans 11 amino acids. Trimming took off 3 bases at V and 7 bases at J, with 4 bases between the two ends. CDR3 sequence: CASSSNGELFF. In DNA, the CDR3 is TGTGCCAGCAGCTCCAACGGGGAGCTGTTTTTT.

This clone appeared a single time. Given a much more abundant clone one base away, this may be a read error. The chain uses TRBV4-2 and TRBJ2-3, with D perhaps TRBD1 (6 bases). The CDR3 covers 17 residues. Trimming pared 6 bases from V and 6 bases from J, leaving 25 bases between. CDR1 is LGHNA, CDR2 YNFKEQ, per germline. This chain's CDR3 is CASRTGPQVIRGDTQYF. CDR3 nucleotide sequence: TGTGCCAGCAGAACCGGACCCCAGGTCATTAGGGGGGATACGCAGTATTTT.

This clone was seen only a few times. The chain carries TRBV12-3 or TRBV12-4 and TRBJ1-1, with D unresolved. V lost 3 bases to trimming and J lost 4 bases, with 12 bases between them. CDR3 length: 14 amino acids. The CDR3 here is CASSLAGLTTEAFF. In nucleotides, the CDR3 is TGTGCCAGCAGTTTGGCAGGACTAACCACTGAAGCTTTCTTT.

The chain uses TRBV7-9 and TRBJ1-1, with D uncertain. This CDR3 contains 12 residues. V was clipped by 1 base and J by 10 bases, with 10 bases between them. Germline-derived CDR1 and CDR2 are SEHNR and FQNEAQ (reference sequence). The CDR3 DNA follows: TGTGCCAGCAGCTTAGGTACTGGGTTAGCTTTCTTT. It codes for CASSLGTGLAFF. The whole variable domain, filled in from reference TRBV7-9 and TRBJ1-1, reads DTGVSQNPRHKITKRGQNVTFRCDPISEHNRLYWYRQTLGQGPEFLTYFQNEAQLEKSRLLSDRFSAERPKGSFSTLEIQRTEQGDSAMYLCASSLGTGLAFFGQGTRLTVV.

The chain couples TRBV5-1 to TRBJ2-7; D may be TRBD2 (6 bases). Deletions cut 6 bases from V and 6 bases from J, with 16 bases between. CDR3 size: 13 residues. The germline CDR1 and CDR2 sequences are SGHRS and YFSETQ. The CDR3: CASILLEGREQYF. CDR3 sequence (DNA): TGCGCCAGCATCTTACTGGAGGGCCGCGAGCAGTACTTC.

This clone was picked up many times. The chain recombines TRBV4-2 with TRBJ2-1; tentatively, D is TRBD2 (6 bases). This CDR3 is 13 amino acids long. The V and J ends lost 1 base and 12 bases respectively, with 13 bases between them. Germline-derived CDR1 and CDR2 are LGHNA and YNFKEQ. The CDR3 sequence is CASSQGVLAAQFF. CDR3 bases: TGTGCCAGCAGCCAAGGTGTGTTAGCGGCGCAGTTCTTC.

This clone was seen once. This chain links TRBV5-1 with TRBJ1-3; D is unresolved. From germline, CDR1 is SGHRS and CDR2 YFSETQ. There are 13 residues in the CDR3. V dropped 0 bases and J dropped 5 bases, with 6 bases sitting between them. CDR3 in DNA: TGCGCCAGCAGCTTGGATTTCCGAAACACCATATATTTT. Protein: CASSLDFRNTIYF.

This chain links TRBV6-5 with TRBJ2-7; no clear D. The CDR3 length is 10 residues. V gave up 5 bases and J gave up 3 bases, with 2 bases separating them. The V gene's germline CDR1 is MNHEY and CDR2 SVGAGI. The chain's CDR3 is CASSDYEQYF. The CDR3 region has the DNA TGTGCCAGCAGTGACTACGAGCAGTACTTC.

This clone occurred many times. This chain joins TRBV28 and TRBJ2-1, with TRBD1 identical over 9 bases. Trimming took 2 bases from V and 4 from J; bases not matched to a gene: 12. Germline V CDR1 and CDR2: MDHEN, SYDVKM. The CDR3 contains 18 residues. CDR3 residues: CASSLISTGQGWYNEQFF. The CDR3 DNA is TGTGCCAGCAGTTTAATATCGACAGGACAGGGGTGGTACAATGAGCAGTTCTTC.

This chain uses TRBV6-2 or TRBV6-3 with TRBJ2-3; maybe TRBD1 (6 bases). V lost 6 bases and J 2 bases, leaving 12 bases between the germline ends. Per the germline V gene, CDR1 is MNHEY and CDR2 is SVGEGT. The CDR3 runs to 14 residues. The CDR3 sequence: CASSPRTDTDTQYF. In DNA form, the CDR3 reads TGTGCCAGCAGCCCCCGGACAGACACAGATACGCAGTATTTT.

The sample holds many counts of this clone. CDR3 bases: TGTGCCAGCAGTGTGAGGCAGGGGGGAGAGACCCAGTACTTC. Translating it yields CASSVRQGGETQYF. This chain joins TRBV2 and TRBJ2-5; weak D call: TRBD1 (7 bases). The germline CDR1 and CDR2 sequences are SNHLY and FYNNEI. This CDR3 comprises 14 residues. V was pared by 4 bases and J by 4 bases, with 13 bases between.

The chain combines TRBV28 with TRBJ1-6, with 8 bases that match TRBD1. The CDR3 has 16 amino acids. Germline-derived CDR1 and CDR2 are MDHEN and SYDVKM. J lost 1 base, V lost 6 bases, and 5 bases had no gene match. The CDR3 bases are TGTGCCAGCAGCCGAGACAGGGGTTCCTATAATTCACCCCTCCACTTT. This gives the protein CASSRDRGSYNSPLHF.

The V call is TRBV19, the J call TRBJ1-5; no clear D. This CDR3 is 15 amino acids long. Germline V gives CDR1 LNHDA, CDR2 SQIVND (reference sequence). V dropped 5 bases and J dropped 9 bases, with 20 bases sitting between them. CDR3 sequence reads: CASSSDARAALPQHF. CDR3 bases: TGTGCCAGTAGTTCCGACGCAAGGGCCGCCTTGCCCCAGCATTTT.

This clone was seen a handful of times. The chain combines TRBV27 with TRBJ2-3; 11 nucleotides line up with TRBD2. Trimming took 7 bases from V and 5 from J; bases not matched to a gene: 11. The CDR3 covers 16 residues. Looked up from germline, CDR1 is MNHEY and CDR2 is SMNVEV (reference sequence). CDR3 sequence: CASTEILAGELDTQYF. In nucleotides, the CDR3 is TGTGCCAGCACCGAAATACTAGCGGGAGAGTTAGATACGCAGTATTTT.

In DNA, the CDR3 is TGTGCCAGCAGTACATCCCTAGCGGGAGACGACAATGAGCAGTTCTTC. Amino acids: CASSTSLAGDDNEQFF. This chain uses TRBV12-3 or TRBV12-4 with TRBJ2-1; 10 nucleotides match TRBD2. The CDR3 has 16 amino acids. Trimming at V came to 5 bases and at J to 5 bases, leaving 9 bases not matched to a gene.

CDR3 sequence (DNA): TGCAGTGCACGGCGGGGAGCGAGAGTCTCCTACGAGCAGTACTTC. This encodes CSARRGARVSYEQYF. This chain connects TRBV20-1 to TRBJ2-7, with D perhaps matching TRBD2 (6 bases). Trimming took off 6 bases at V and 0 bases at J, with 18 bases between the two ends. The CDR3 sequence is 15 residues long. Germline V gene sequence: CDR1 DFQATT, CDR2 SNEGSKA (reference sequence).

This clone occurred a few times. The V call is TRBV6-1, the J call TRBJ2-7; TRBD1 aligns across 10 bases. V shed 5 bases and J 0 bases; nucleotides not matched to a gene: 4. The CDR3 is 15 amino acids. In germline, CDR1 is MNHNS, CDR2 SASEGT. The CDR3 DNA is TGTGCCAGCAGTAAGGGACAGGGGTTCTCCTACGAGCAGTACTTC. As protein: CASSKGQGFSYEQYF.

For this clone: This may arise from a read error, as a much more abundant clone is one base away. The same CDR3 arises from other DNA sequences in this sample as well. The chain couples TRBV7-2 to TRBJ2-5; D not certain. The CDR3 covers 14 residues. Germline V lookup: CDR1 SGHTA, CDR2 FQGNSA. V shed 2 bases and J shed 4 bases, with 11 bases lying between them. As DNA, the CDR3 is TGTGCCAGCAGCTTAATGGGAAGCATAGAGACCCAGTACTTC. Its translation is CASSLMGSIETQYF. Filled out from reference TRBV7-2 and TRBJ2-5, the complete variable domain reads GAGVSQSPSNKVTEKGKDVELRCDPISGHTALYWYRQSLGQGLEFLIYFQGNSAPDKSGLPSDRFSAERTGGSVSTLTIQRTQQEDSAVYLCASSLMGSIETQYFGPGTRLLVL.